This T cell receptor (beta chain) was captured by sequencing in a study of response to subunit inactivated influenza vaccine. Study-level findings and limits: It was suggested by the authors that few new T cells are recruited by each seasonal influenza vaccination.

This clonotype was seen repeatedly, ten times or more. Antigen unknown. V lost 5 bases and J lost 2, with 17 bases in between. The CDR3 totals 16 residues. Germline V gene lookup returns CDR1 SEHNR and CDR2 FQNEAQ (reference sequence). TCRdb recomputed calls from the RT-PCR reads with MiXCR, one row per CDR3 protein. The sample holds hundreds of thousands of distinct CDR3 sequences, about 12% seen once. The J gene is TRBJ2-3, the V gene TRBV7-9, with a possible D match to TRBD2 (7 bases). The sequences come from PBMCs from blood, collected on the day of vaccination. The sequence was collected from a man aged 50 to 59 who received an inactivated influenza vaccine. The CDR3 reads CASSPMGGQITDTQYF. CDR3 sequence (DNA): TGTGCCAGCAGCCCGATGGGGGGGCAGATCACAGATACGCAGTATTTT.